This T cell receptor beta chain stems from a study of long-term antiretroviral therapy in people with HIV (dated by TCRdb to between 2022 and 2023). About the full investigation: The earliest samples were collected roughly a decade before the 2015 WHO recommendation for immediate ART, at a time when ART was usually postponed until CD4 counts fell. From 25 to 30 adults with confirmed HIV infection, the cohort provided under 250 cryopreserved PBMC samples, gathered serially across a mean of around six years (range 1-12). Whether ART initiation and durable HIV suppression were associated with changes in peripheral blood TRB repertoire composition and diversity was tested in a retrospective serial study. No cross-contamination during QIAcube processing was seen in test extractions of a monoclonal T-cell line run alongside around 34 polyclonal samples. Among the approximately 30 participants with HIV, ten to eleven were female. Paper-wide results and their limitations: Samples dated from 2004 to 2017, and the ART regimens used may be less effective than current ones. Unsorted PBMC were profiled instead of sorted CD4+ and CD8+ T cells because pre-ART samples had limited cell numbers. A significant increase in TRB diversity was found to be associated with ART initiation, although TRB diversity was observed to remain significantly below that of transplant donor controls even after long-term ART. Owing to limited PBMC availability, only the TCR beta chain was sequenced, without alpha chain pairing. Inferences about post-ART repertoire changes are limited because no data were available on ART adherence, viral resistance or therapy changes. The repertoire was dominated across all time points by expanded TRB clones identified before ART initiation, although this dominance was seen to fluctuate and to decrease in many PLHIV after ART. Compared with controls, HIV repertoires had narrower CDR3 length ranges, and the network structure pointed to an antigen-experienced repertoire that shifted only slightly toward naive after ART.

A note on this clone: Its target antigen remains unknown. One base away there is no much larger clone; base qualities are not given.

Inclusion was restricted to participants for whom at least one PBMC sample before ART initiation and at least two post-ART samples were available. All participants with HIV were treated in the United States of America. Before DNA extraction, cryopreserved samples of about 1-11 million PBMC were thawed and then washed. At the time of the earliest PBMC sample, participants with HIV were aged between roughly 20 and 54 years. PBMC samples were contributed by each participant from 1-4 timepoints before ART initiation and 2-8 timepoints after ART initiation, with a median of 7 samples. Serial HIV viral load, CD4+ T-cell count, ART history and demographic data were obtained for every participant. A Qiagen kit on a QIAcube was used to extract genomic DNA from unsorted PBMC, with samples processed in batches of 12. The germline V gene (reference sequence) yields SGHNT for CDR1 and YYREEE for CDR2. The CDR3 starts with the cysteine, ends with the phenylalanine, and has 16 residues. Of the read, only the CDR3 DNA is kept; its 48 bases are in frame from base 1. V has 3 bases trimmed and J has 2 bases trimmed; junction bases matching no gene number 11.

The immunoSEQ hsTCRB v3.0 assay was used at survey level resolution to sequence the TRB variable region. TRB sequencing targeted a depth of 40,000-50,000 T-cell genomes per sample. TRB libraries were pooled and sequenced on an Illumina MiSeq using a v3 150-cycle kit. The authors' analysis ran thus. Repertoire analysis was performed in R inside a reproducible Nextflow workflow that covered QC, data transformation and analysis. LymphoSeq2, an R package for AIRR-Seq data exploration, was used to implement custom analyses. After excluding a handful of samples that yielded fewer than 5000 total TRB sequences, 190 or so HIV repertoires remained for analysis. Among the roughly 180 retained HIV repertoires, 55 to 65 were collected before ART initiation and approximately 130 after ART initiation. Repertoires were downsampled to 5000 TRB nucleotide sequences, with summary statistics averaged over 100 downsampling iterations. The analysis kept only TRB sequences whose CDR3 regions were at least seven amino acids long. Two measures captured diversity: a Shannon entropy-derived clonality score and the Gini coefficient. In the repertoire networks, any two of the top 5000 CDR3 amino acid sequences were connected whenever the two sequences differed by an edit distance of one. GLIPH2 predicted antigen specificity groups and MHC restriction for TRB CDR3 amino acid sequences. To flag known CMV, EBV, HIV or tissue antigen associations, CDR3 amino acid sequences were matched against VDJdb and McPAS-TCR. Pre-ART, post-ART and control groups were compared with Wilcoxon signed-rank tests and Holm-Bonferroni correction. Sourced from immuneACCESS, this table was stored by TCRdb with only in-frame sequences that have V and J called. A share of the clones is absent; for the studies checked, an unresolved V gene accounts for under half, and the remainder has no known explanation. V and J calls and clone size are given by that table; D and trimming were obtained from the DNA. A total of some 25,000 clones appear in this sample, 80% to 90% of them only once. More than 15% of the sample is taken by the ten largest.

This material consisted of unsorted PBMCs, taken 1.2 years after starting antiretroviral therapy. The chain links TRBV5-4 with TRBJ2-7, with 7 bases in between that match TRBD1. The TCR comes from a man aged 50 to 60 with HIV. The CDR3 region has the sequence CASSSPYPGQPYEQYF. The sequenced DNA is TGTGCCAGCAGCTCTCCGTATCCGGGACAGCCCTACGAGCAGTACTTC. Beyond the CDR3, the reference TRBV5-4 and TRBJ2-7 genes provide the residues; the full variable domain reads: ETGVTQSPTHLIKTRGQQVTLRCSSQSGHNTVSWYQQALGQGPQFIFQYYREEENGRGNFPPRFSGLQFPNYSSELNVNALELDDSALYLCASSSPYPGQPYEQYFGPGTRLTVT.